This T cell receptor (beta chain) was retrieved from a study of T cells after yellow fever vaccination. Overall study results and limits: Most clones from primary vaccination were detected again post-booster (approximately 97% CD4, around 88% CD8). Across the CD4 and CD8 compartments, a small share of clonotypes was present in both.

Researchers made TCR cDNA using 5'RACE template switching, and this step added a universal primer site and UMIs. TCRdb reanalysed the 5' RACE reads using MiXCR and keeps one entry per CDR3 protein. Here the sample spans 400,000 or so distinct CDR3 sequences, roughly 20% being singletons. Note on this clonotype: The antigen is unknown.

The source material was PBMCs, sampled before the yellow fever booster vaccination. The receptor was isolated from a man younger than 30 who received the YFV17D yellow fever vaccine.

CDR3 loop: CASSSRDTSFQETQYF. CDR3 coding DNA: TGCGCCAGCAGCTCCCGGGACACATCATTCCAAGAGACCCAGTACTTC. The chain uses TRBV4-1 and TRBJ2-5; D is possibly TRBD1 (6 bases). CDR1 and CDR2 (germline): MGHRA, YSYEKL. This CDR3 has 16 amino acids. V shed 5 bases and J shed 1 base, with 17 bases lying between them.